This TCR beta chain comes out of a study of OX40 agonist ivuxolimab in advanced cancers. The study's findings and limits: By week 6 at 0.1 to 3.0 mg/kg, blood CD4+ and CD8+ T cells had expanded clonally. CD8+ T cells averaged more expanded clones than CD4+.

About this clone itself: Antigen: not known.

The investigators sampled blood at baseline, at cycle 4 day 1, and at cycle 7 day 1. Here immunoSEQ multiplex PCR was the method, and the copy in TCRdb shows in-frame clones only, minus some. The top ten clones hold about 0.7% of a sample with roughly 86,000 clones, 90% to 95% of them seen once. The sequence was obtained from an adult with an advanced solid tumor such as melanoma, head and neck, liver or kidney cancer. Sequenced material: CD4+ or CD8+ T cells sorted from blood, taken in a trial of the OX40 agonist ivuxolimab.

CDR3 DNA sequence: TGTGCCTGGACGGGGGCTAGCATCACAGATACGCAGTATTTT. This gives the protein CAWTGASITDTQYF. V is TRBV30 and J is TRBJ2-3; D is possibly TRBD1 or TRBD2 (6 bases each). Per the germline V gene, CDR1 is GTSNPN and CDR2 is SVGIG (reference sequence). Trimming cost V 4 bases and J 2 bases, with 13 bases left between them. This CDR3 contains 14 residues.